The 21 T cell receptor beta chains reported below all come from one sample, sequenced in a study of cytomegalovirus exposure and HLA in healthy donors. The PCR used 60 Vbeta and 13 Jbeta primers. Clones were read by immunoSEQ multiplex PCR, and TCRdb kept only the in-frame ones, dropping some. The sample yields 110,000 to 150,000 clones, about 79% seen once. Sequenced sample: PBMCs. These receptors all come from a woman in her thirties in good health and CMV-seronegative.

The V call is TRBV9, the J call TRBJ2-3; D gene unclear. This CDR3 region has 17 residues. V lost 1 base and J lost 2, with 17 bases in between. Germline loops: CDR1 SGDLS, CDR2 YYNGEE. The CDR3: CASSVQAEVTLTDTQYF. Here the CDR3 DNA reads TGTGCCAGCAGCGTACAGGCAGAAGTCACCCTCACAGATACGCAGTATTTT. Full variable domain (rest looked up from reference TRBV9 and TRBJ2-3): DSGVTQTPKHLITATGQRVTLRCSPRSGDLSVYWYQQSLDQGLQFLIQYYNGEERAKGNILERFSAQQFPDLHSELNLSSLELGDSALYFCASSVQAEVTLTDTQYFGPGTRLTVL.

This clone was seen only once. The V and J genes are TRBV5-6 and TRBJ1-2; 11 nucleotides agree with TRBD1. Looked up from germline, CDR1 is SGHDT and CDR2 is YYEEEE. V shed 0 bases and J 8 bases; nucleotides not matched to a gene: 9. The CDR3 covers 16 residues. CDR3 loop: CASSLGTGGKMGGYTF. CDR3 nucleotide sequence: TGTGCCAGCAGCTTGGGGACAGGGGGCAAGATGGGCGGCTACACCTTC.

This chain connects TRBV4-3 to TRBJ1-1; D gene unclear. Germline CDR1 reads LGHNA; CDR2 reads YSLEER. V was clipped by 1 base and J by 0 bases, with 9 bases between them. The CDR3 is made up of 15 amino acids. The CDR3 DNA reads TGCGCCAGCAGCCAAGGGGCCAGCATGAACACTGAAGCTTTCTTT. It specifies CASSQGASMNTEAFF.

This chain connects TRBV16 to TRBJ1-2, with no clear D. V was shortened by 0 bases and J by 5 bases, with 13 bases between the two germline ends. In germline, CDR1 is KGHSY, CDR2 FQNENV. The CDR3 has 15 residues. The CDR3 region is CASSQSGRFSYGYTF. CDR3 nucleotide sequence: TGTGCCAGCAGCCAATCAGGGAGGTTCTCTTATGGCTACACCTTC.

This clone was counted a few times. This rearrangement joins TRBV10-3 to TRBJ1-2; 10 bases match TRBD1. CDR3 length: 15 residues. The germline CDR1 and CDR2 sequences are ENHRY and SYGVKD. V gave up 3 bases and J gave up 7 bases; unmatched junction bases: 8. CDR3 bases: TGTGCCATCAGTGAAGGCGACAGGGGGCTGTTTGGCTACACCTTC. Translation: CAISEGDRGLFGYTF.

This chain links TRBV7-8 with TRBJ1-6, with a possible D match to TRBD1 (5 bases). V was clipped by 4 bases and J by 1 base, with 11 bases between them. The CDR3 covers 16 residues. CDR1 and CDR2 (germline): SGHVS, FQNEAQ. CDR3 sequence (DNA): TGTGCCAGCAGCTCCACCCGACAGTCCTATAATTCACCCCTCCACTTT. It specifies CASSSTRQSYNSPLHF.

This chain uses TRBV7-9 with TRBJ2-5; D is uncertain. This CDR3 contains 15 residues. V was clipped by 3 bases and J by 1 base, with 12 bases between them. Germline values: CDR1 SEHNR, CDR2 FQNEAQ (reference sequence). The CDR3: CASSFGQASQETQYF. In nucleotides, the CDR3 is TGTGCCAGCAGCTTCGGCCAGGCCAGCCAAGAGACCCAGTACTTC. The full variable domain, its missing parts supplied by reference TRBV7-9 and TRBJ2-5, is DTGVSQNPRHKITKRGQNVTFRCDPISEHNRLYWYRQTLGQGPEFLTYFQNEAQLEKSRLLSDRFSAERPKGSFSTLEIQRTEQGDSAMYLCASSFGQASQETQYFGPGTRLLVL.

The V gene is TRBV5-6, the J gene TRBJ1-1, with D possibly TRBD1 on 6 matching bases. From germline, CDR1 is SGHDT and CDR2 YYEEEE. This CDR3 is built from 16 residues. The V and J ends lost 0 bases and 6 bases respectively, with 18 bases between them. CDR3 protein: CASSLGLGALASEAFF. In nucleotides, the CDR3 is TGTGCCAGCAGCTTGGGTTTGGGGGCCCTAGCCTCTGAAGCTTTCTTT.

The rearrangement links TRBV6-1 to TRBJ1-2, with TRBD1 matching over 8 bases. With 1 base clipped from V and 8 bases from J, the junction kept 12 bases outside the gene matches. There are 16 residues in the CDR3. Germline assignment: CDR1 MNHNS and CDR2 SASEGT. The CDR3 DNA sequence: TGTGCCAGCAGTGAAGGGCAGGGGGCTCCTCCTAGGGGCTACACCTTC. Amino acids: CASSEGQGAPPRGYTF.

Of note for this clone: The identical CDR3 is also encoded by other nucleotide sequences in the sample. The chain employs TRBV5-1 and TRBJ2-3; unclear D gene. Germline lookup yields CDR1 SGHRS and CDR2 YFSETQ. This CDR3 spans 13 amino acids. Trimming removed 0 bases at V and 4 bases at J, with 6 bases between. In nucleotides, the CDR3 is TGCGCCAGCAGCTTGGGAGGCGCAGATACGCAGTATTTT. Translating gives CASSLGGADTQYF. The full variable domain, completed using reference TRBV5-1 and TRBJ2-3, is KAGVTQTPRYLIKTRGQQVTLSCSPISGHRSVSWYQQTPGQGLQFLFEYFSETQRNKGNFPGRFSGRQFSNSRSEMNVSTLELGDSALYLCASSLGGADTQYFGPGTRLTVL.

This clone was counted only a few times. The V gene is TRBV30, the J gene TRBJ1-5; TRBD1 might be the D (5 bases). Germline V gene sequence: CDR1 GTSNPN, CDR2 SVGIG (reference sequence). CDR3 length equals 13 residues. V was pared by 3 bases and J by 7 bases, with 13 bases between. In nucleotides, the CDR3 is TGTGCCTGGAGCCTAGGGGTTGGGCAGCCCCAGCATTTT. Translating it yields CAWSLGVGQPQHF.

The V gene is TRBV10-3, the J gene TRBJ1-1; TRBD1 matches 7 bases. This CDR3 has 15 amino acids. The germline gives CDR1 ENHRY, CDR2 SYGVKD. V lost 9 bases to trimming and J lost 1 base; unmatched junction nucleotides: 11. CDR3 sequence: CAINSDRPENTEAFF. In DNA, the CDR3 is TGTGCCATAAATTCGGACAGGCCTGAGAACACTGAAGCTTTCTTT.

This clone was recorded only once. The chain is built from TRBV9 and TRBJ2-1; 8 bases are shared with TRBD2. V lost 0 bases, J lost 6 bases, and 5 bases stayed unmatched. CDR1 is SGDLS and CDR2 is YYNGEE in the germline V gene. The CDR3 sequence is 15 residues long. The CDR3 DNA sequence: TGTGCCAGCAGCGTAGCTGGGCTAGCGGGCAATGAGCAGTTCTTC. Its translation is CASSVAGLAGNEQFF. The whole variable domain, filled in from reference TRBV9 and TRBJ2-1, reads DSGVTQTPKHLITATGQRVTLRCSPRSGDLSVYWYQQSLDQGLQFLIQYYNGEERAKGNILERFSAQQFPDLHSELNLSSLELGDSALYFCASSVAGLAGNEQFFGPGTRLTVL.

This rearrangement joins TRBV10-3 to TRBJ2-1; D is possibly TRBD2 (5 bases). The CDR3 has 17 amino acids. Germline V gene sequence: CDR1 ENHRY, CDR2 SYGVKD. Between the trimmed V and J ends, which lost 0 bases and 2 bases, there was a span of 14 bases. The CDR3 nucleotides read TGTGCCATCAGTGAGTCTGGAGGCCTAAGGACCTACAATGAGCAGTTCTTC. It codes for CAISESGGLRTYNEQFF.

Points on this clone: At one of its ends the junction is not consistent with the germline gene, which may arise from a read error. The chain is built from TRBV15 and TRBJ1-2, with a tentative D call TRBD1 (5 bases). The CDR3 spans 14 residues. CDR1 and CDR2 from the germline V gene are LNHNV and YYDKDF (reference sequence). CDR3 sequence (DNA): TGTGCCACCAGTAGAGACAGAAGAAGTTATGGCTACACCTTC. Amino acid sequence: CATSRDRRSYGYTF. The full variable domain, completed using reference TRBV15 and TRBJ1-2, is DAMVIQNPRYQVTQFGKPVTLSCSQTLNHNVMYWYQQKSSQAPKLLFHYYDKDFNNEADTPDNFQSRRPNTSFCFLDIRSPGLGDTAMYLCATSRDRRSYGYTFGSGTRLTVV.

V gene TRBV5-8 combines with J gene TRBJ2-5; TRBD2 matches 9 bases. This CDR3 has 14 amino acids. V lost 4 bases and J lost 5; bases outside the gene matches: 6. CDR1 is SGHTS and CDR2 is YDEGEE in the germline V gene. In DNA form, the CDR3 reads TGTGCCAGCAGCGGGACTAGCTCGGGGGAGACCCAGTACTTC. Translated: CASSGTSSGETQYF.

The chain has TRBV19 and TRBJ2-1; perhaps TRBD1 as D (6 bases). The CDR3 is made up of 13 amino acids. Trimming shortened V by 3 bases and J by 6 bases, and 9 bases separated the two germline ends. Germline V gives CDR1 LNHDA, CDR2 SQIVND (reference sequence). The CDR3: CASSIQGGNEQFF. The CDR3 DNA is TGTGCCAGTAGTATCCAAGGGGGCAATGAGCAGTTCTTC.

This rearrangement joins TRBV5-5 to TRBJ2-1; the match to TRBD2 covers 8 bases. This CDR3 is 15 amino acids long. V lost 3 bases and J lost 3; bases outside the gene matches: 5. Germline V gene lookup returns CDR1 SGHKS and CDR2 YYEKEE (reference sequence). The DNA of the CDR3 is TGTGCCAGCAGCTACGACGGGACTAGCTACAATGAGCAGTTCTTC. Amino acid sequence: CASSYDGTSYNEQFF. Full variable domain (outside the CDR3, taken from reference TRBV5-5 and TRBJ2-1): DAGVTQSPTHLIKTRGQQVTLRCSPISGHKSVSWYQQVLGQGPQFIFQYYEKEERGRGNFPDRFSARQFPNYSSELNVNALLLGDSALYLCASSYDGTSYNEQFFGPGTRLTVL.

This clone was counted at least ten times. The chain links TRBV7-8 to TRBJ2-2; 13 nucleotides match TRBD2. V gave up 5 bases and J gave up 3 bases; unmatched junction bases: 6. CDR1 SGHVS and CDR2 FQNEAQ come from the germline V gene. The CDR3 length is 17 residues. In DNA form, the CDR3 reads TGTGCCAGCAGCCAAGGGACTAGCGGGGATCACACCGGGGAGCTGTTTTTT. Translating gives CASSQGTSGDHTGELFF.

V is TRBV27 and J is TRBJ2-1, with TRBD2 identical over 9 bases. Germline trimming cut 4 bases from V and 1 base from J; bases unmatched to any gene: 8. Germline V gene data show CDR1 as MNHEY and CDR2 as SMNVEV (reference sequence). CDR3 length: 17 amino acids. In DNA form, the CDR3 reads TGTGCCAGCAGTTCCATTAGCGGGGGATCGTCCTACAATGAGCAGTTCTTC. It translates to CASSSISGGSSYNEQFF.

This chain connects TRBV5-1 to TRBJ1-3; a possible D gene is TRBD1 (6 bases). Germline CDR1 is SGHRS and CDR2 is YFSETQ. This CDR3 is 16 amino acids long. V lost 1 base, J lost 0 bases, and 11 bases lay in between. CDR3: CASSLYSGDSGNTIYF. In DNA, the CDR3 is TGCGCCAGCAGCTTGTATTCAGGGGACTCTGGAAACACCATATATTTT.